This T cell receptor beta chain was obtained from a study of CD8 T cells in Susac syndrome. Trimming removed 6 bases from V and 6 bases from J, with 12 bases in between. There are 13 residues in the CDR3. Germline V lookup: CDR1 MNHEY, CDR2 SVGEGT. An input of 0.5 to 1 ug of RNA was subjected to reverse transcription using random hexamers. TCRdb ran MiXCR on the immunoSEQ multiplex PCR reads and lists one entry per CDR3 protein. The sample shows about 200,000 distinct CDR3 sequences, 85% to 95% of them seen only once. Sequencing of TCR beta covered CD8+ and CD4+ T cells obtained from blood. Negative magnetic isolation gave CD8+ and CD4+ cells; FACS enriched CD8+ TEMRA.

The sequenced sample was CD4+ T cells from PBMCs. The rearrangement uses TRBV6-2 or TRBV6-3 and TRBJ2-1, with unresolved D. This TCR was sampled from a human donor in good health. The CDR3 nucleotides read TGTGCCAGCAGCCGAGCGATGGGCAATGAGCAGTTCTTC. As protein: CASSRAMGNEQFF.